These 21 T cell receptor beta chains were sequenced from one sample in a study of blood T cell repertoires in COVID-19. TCRdb's copy holds only in-frame clones and misses some; the assay was immunoSEQ multiplex PCR. The sample holds approximately 300,000 clones, around 84% seen once. The sequenced sample was PBMCs or T cells enriched from blood (not recorded which). These receptors were obtained from a man aged 25 to 40 who had recovered from COVID-19.

The CDR3 DNA reads as TGTGCCAGCAGCCAAGAAGCCGGACTAGCGGGGCTCTCCTACGAGCAGTACTTC. Translating it yields CASSQEAGLAGLSYEQYF. V gene TRBV4-2 combines with J gene TRBJ2-7, with 12 bases that match TRBD2. V shed 0 bases, J shed 0 bases, and the junction held 6 bases outside the gene matches. This CDR3 is built from 18 residues. Germline CDR1 reads LGHNA; CDR2 reads YNFKEQ.

This clone was seen just once. This chain joins TRBV6-5 and TRBJ1-5; D not resolved. In germline, CDR1 is MNHEY, CDR2 SVGAGI. V was cut by 7 bases and J by 13 bases, with 17 bases left in between. The CDR3 has 12 residues. CDR3 region: CASTAGGRSQHF. The CDR3 DNA reads as TGTGCCAGCACCGCCGGCGGCCGCTCGCAGCATTTT.

This clone has more than one count but fewer than ten. V gene TRBV5-8 combines with J gene TRBJ1-1; the D gene is possibly TRBD1 (5 bases). This CDR3 comprises 15 residues. The germline gives CDR1 SGHTS, CDR2 YDEGEE. V lost 5 bases to trimming and J lost 3 bases, with 17 bases between them. The CDR3 DNA follows: TGTGCCAGCAGAAAATTAGGGGTGTGGGACACTGAAGCTTTCTTT. It yields the protein CASRKLGVWDTEAFF.

The CDR3 DNA reads TGTGCCAGCAGCTTAACTAGCGGGAAGACAGATACGCAGTATTTT. Translation: CASSLTSGKTDTQYF. The genes are TRBV7-6 and TRBJ2-3; 10 bases are a match to TRBD2. CDR3 length: 15 residues. Germline CDR1 and CDR2: SGHVS and FNYEAQ. With 2 bases clipped from V and 3 bases from J, the junction kept 2 bases outside the gene matches.

This chain links TRBV28 with TRBJ2-2; 8 bases match TRBD1. The CDR3 contains 15 residues. J lost 6 bases, V lost 2 bases, and 5 bases had no gene match. Germline CDR1 is MDHEN and CDR2 is SYDVKM. CDR3: CASSLGTGWAGELFF. DNA of the CDR3: TGTGCCAGCAGTTTAGGGACAGGCTGGGCCGGGGAGCTGTTTTTT.

The chain links TRBV19 to TRBJ1-6, with TRBD1 matching over 8 bases. The J segment lost 10 bases and the V segment lost 6 bases, leaving 11 bases of the junction unmatched. The CDR3 consists of 15 residues. Germline-derived CDR1 and CDR2 are LNHDA and SQIVND (reference sequence). The CDR3 region is CASSPGQGGYSPLHF. Written as DNA, the CDR3 is TGTGCCAGTAGCCCCGGACAGGGTGGATACTCACCCCTCCACTTT.

The J gene is TRBJ2-7, the V gene TRBV11-3; D is uncertain. The CDR3 is 11 amino acids. With 8 bases removed from V and 5 bases from J, the gap between germline ends came to 10 bases. Germline CDR1 and CDR2: SGHNT and YENEEA. As DNA, the CDR3 is TGTGCCAGCGAAGAAGACAACGAGCAGTACTTC. This sequence encodes CASEEDNEQYF.

The chain employs TRBV5-8 and TRBJ1-6; D remains unclear. This CDR3 comprises 16 residues. Trimming removed 4 bases from V and 11 bases from J, with 22 bases in between. Germline lookup yields CDR1 SGHTS and CDR2 YDEGEE. In DNA form, the CDR3 reads TGTGCCAGCAGCCCCTCAAGCCCAGGACTCGGGGCACCCCTCCACTTT. Its translation: CASSPSSPGLGAPLHF.

V usage is TRBV30 and J usage is TRBJ1-4, with D perhaps TRBD1 (5 bases). Germline V gene data show CDR1 as GTSNPN and CDR2 as SVGIG (reference sequence). Trimming cost V 2 bases and J 8 bases, with 12 bases left between them. CDR3 length equals 13 residues. The CDR3 DNA reads TGTGCCTGGAGTTCGCAGGGAGGCGAAAAACTGTTTTTT. This encodes CAWSSQGGEKLFF.

The chain links TRBV5-4 to TRBJ2-7; 9 nucleotides agree with TRBD1. CDR3 length: 14 amino acids. V lost 5 bases, J lost 1 base, and 4 bases stayed unmatched. The germline CDR1 and CDR2 sequences are SGHNT and YYREEE (reference sequence). The CDR3 DNA reads as TGTGCCAGCAGACCACAGGGGGCTTCCTACGAGCAGTACTTC. Translation: CASRPQGASYEQYF.

This clone was observed a single time. V gene TRBV11-3 combines with J gene TRBJ2-1; D remains ambiguous. The CDR3 spans 11 residues. V dropped 4 bases and J dropped 7 bases, with 5 bases sitting between them. Germline-derived CDR1 and CDR2 are SGHNT and YENEEA. In nucleotides, the CDR3 is TGTGCCAGCAGCTCCCGTAATGAGCAGTTCTTC. It codes for CASSSRNEQFF.

V is TRBV28 and J is TRBJ1-1, with D possibly matching TRBD1 (6 bases). The length of the CDR3 is 14 residues. Germline V gene data show CDR1 as MDHEN and CDR2 as SYDVKM. V lost 5 bases, J lost 0 bases, and 10 bases lay in between. Written as DNA, the CDR3 is TGTGCCAGCAGTCCCTGGACAGTGAACACTGAAGCTTTCTTT. Amino acid sequence: CASSPWTVNTEAFF.

The chain is built from TRBV14 and TRBJ1-1; D not certain. V gave up 0 bases and J gave up 5 bases, with 10 bases separating them. The CDR3 is made up of 14 amino acids. CDR1 and CDR2 (germline): SGHDN, FVKESK. Here the CDR3 reads CASSQEARWTEAFF. In DNA, the CDR3 is TGTGCCAGCAGCCAAGAGGCCAGATGGACTGAAGCTTTCTTT.

This chain links TRBV7-2 with TRBJ1-2, with 10 nucleotides matching TRBD1. CDR3 length: 17 residues. V gave up 5 bases and J gave up 8 bases; unmatched junction bases: 17. Germline CDR1 is SGHTA and CDR2 is FQGNSA. CDR3 protein: CASSLGLETGGWRGYTF. CDR3 coding DNA: TGTGCCAGCAGCCTTGGGCTGGAGACAGGGGGCTGGCGAGGCTACACCTTC.

The chain has TRBV19 and TRBJ2-5; 9 bases line up with TRBD1. Germline V gene sequence: CDR1 LNHDA, CDR2 SQIVND (reference sequence). V gave up 6 bases and J gave up 5 bases; unmatched junction bases: 4. The CDR3 is 13 residues long. The CDR3 reads CASRVTGGETQYF. CDR3 sequence (DNA): TGTGCCAGTAGGGTGACAGGGGGGGAGACCCAGTACTTC.

The V and J genes are TRBV28 and TRBJ1-6; D is possibly TRBD1 (5 bases). Germline V gene lookup returns CDR1 MDHEN and CDR2 SYDVKM. V gave up 7 bases and J gave up 7 bases, with 20 bases separating them. This CDR3 is built from 16 residues. The CDR3 region is CASTLRGGTKNSPLHF. CDR3 in DNA: TGTGCCAGCACCTTGAGAGGAGGGACGAAAAATTCACCCCTCCACTTT.

V usage is TRBV7-2 and J usage is TRBJ2-1; D is perhaps TRBD1 (5 bases). CDR1 is SGHTA and CDR2 is FQGNSA in the germline V gene. V was trimmed by 0 bases and J by 4 bases, leaving 25 bases between them. The CDR3 covers 20 residues. The CDR3 spells CASSLANIGAGQARYNEQFF. The CDR3, as DNA: TGTGCCAGCAGCTTAGCAAACATAGGGGCAGGGCAGGCTCGGTACAATGAGCAGTTCTTC.

The sample holds a few counts of this clone. V usage is TRBV5-1 and J usage is TRBJ1-2, with 7 bases matching TRBD1. J lost 2 bases, V lost 0 bases, and 7 bases had no gene match. CDR1 is SGHRS, CDR2 YFSETQ, per germline. This CDR3 region has 16 residues. This CDR3 is CASSLALGTENYGYTF. DNA of the CDR3: TGCGCCAGCAGCTTGGCGTTAGGGACAGAGAACTATGGCTACACCTTC. The variable domain in full, completed from reference TRBV5-1 and TRBJ1-2, reads KAGVTQTPRYLIKTRGQQVTLSCSPISGHRSVSWYQQTPGQGLQFLFEYFSETQRNKGNFPGRFSGRQFSNSRSEMNVSTLELGDSALYLCASSLALGTENYGYTFGSGTRLTVV.

This clone appeared a few times. Distinct nucleotide sequences in the sample also encode this CDR3. The rearrangement joins TRBV30 to TRBJ2-7; a possible D gene is TRBD1 (7 bases). The CDR3 is 13 residues long. Germline CDR1 is GTSNPN and CDR2 is SVGIG (reference sequence). V gave up 1 base and J gave up 4 bases, with 11 bases separating them. CDR3 bases: TGTGCCTGGAGTGGCGGGACAGCATACGAGCAGTACTTC. Translation: CAWSGGTAYEQYF.

This chain links TRBV10-3 with TRBJ2-1; 7 positions agree with TRBD2. V was pared by 3 bases and J by 8 bases, with 22 bases of the junction left unmatched. Germline values: CDR1 ENHRY, CDR2 SYGVKD. The CDR3 is 19 residues long. CDR3 loop: CAISEPRGSVAGDKDEQFF. The DNA for the CDR3 is TGTGCCATCAGTGAACCGCGCGGGTCAGTGGCGGGAGATAAGGATGAGCAGTTCTTC.

The chain recombines TRBV5-5 with TRBJ2-2, with 7 bases that match TRBD2. Germline CDR1 SGHKS, CDR2 YYEKEE (reference sequence). J lost 2 bases, V lost 0 bases, and 4 bases had no gene match. There are 16 residues in the CDR3. The CDR3 sequence: CASSLEGTTNTGELFF. The CDR3 DNA reads TGTGCCAGCAGCTTGGAAGGGACTACAAACACCGGGGAGCTGTTTTTT.